Listed below are T cell receptor beta chains from one sample, sequenced in a study of shared clonotypes between healthy human individuals. Libraries were prepared by immunoSEQ multiplex PCR; TCRdb keeps only in-frame clonotypes and omits some of them. Here the sample spans 550,000 to 700,000 clones, less than 80% being singletons. What was sequenced was memory CD4+ T cells sorted from blood. These receptors originate from a woman aged 25 to 45 in good health. CDR3s include the opening cysteine and the closing phenylalanine or tryptophan. A D gene is named only where the DNA matches it firmly. Clone size is stated in some rows and not others, as once, few, many or a class when expanded.

CDR3 length,clone size,D gene,V gene,J gene,CDR3 DNA,CDR3 protein
16,once,TRBD2,TRBV5-1,TRBJ2-3,TGCGCCAGCAGCTTAGGACTAGCGGGAAGGTGGGATACGCAGTATTTT,CASSLGLAGRWDTQYF
15,.,TRBD1,TRBV2,TRBJ2-7,TGTGCCAGCAGTAGCCCGGGACAGGGCACCTACGAGCAGTACTTC,CASSSPGQGTYEQYF
15,many,TRBD2,TRBV25-1,TRBJ2-1,TGTGCCAGCAGCCCGCCGGCGGGAGGTTTAGATGAGCAGTTCTTC,CASSPPAGGLDEQFF
15,.,TRBD2,TRBV5-5,TRBJ2-5,TGTGCCAGCAGCTCTCAGCGGGGCGGCCAAGAGACCCAGTACTTC,CASSSQRGGQETQYF
15,few,TRBD1,TRBV5-1,TRBJ2-7,TGCGCCAGCAACGACCGGACAGGGGGCCAGTACGAGCAGTACTTC,CASNDRTGGQYEQYF
13,.,.,TRBV6-1,TRBJ1-1,TGTGCCAGCAGTGAACGAAAGGGTTCTGAAGCTTTCTTT,CASSERKGSEAFF
14,.,.,TRBV4-2,TRBJ2-7,TGTGCCAGCAGCCAAGAGAGGGTGTCCTACGAGCAGTACTTC,CASSQERVSYEQYF
15,.,.,TRBV29-1,TRBJ2-2,TGCAGCGTTGAAGATCTGGGACAGAACACCGGGGAGCTGTTTTTT,CSVEDLGQNTGELFF
15,.,.,TRBV5-6,TRBJ1-2,TGTGCCAGCAGCCCTGGCTTGGGGAGGACCTATGGCTACACCTTC,CASSPGLGRTYGYTF
16,.,.,TRBV7-9,TRBJ2-1,TGTGCCAGCAGCCCAGGGTCTGGTAGGGTCTACAATGAGCAGTTCTTC,CASSPGSGRVYNEQFF
15,.,.,TRBV5-1,TRBJ2-2,TGCGCCAGCAGCTGGCTGTATTCAGGGCCCGGGGAGCTGTTTTTT,CASSWLYSGPGELFF
17,.,.,TRBV5-1,TRBJ2-3,TGCGCCAGCAGCCCCTATATCAGGGTCAATAGCGCAGATACGCAGTATTTT,CASSPYIRVNSADTQYF
14,.,.,TRBV7-2,TRBJ2-7,TGTGCCAGCAGCTTAGGAGGGTTTGCCTACGAGCAGTACTTC,CASSLGGFAYEQYF
17,many,TRBD2,TRBV5-1,TRBJ2-3,TGCGCCAGCAGACCCGGACTAGCGGGGTATAGCACAGATACGCAGTATTTT,CASRPGLAGYSTDTQYF
11,.,.,TRBV6-5,TRBJ2-1,TGTGCCAGCAGCCGCTATGGGGAGCAGTTCTTC,CASSRYGEQFF
15,.,TRBD1,TRBV11-2,TRBJ1-1,TGTGCCAGCAGCTTACTCCTGACAGGGGCCTCTGAAGCTTTCTTT,CASSLLLTGASEAFF
11,.,.,TRBV10-1,TRBJ2-7,TGCGCCAGCAGTGAGCCCTACGAGCAGTACTTC,CASSEPYEQYF
17,.,TRBD1,TRBV19,TRBJ2-3,TGTGCCAGTAGTGCGCCGGGACAGGGGACCCACCAGGGTACGCAGTATTTT,CASSAPGQGTHQGTQYF
15,.,.,TRBV28,TRBJ1-4,TGTGCCAGCAGTTTTAGAGACGGAACTAATGAAAAACTGTTTTTT,CASSFRDGTNEKLFF
14,.,.,TRBV25-1,TRBJ1-2,TGTGCCAGCAGTGAATTTGTCCAGGGAGGAGGCTACACCTTC,CASSEFVQGGGYTF
12,.,TRBD2,TRBV10-3,TRBJ2-7,TGTGCCGCCGCTAGCGGGAGCGACGAGCAGTACTTC,CAAASGSDEQYF
14,.,.,TRBV28,TRBJ2-7,TGTGCCAGCAGTTTTAAGGGCAGGATCTACGAGCAGTACTTC,CASSFKGRIYEQYF
16,.,.,TRBV9,TRBJ2-3,TGTGCCAGCAGCGTAGGGGGAGACCCTAGCACAGATACGCAGTATTTT,CASSVGGDPSTDTQYF
16,.,TRBD1,TRBV5-1,TRBJ1-2,TGCGCCAGCAGCCTAGGACCCGACAGGGGAATAGGTGGCTACACCTTC,CASSLGPDRGIGGYTF
17,many,.,TRBV19,TRBJ2-1,TGTGCCAGTAGTCCTCAAACCGGGCGGGGCCTTCGGAATGAGCAGTTCTTC,CASSPQTGRGLRNEQFF
15,.,TRBD1,TRBV16,TRBJ2-7,TGTGCCAGCAGCCCCTACCGGGACAGGGCCTACGAGCAGTACTTC,CASSPYRDRAYEQYF
15,.,TRBD1,TRBV9,TRBJ2-7,TGTGCCAGCAGCGTAGGGACAGGGGGTACCTACGAGCAGTACTTC,CASSVGTGGTYEQYF